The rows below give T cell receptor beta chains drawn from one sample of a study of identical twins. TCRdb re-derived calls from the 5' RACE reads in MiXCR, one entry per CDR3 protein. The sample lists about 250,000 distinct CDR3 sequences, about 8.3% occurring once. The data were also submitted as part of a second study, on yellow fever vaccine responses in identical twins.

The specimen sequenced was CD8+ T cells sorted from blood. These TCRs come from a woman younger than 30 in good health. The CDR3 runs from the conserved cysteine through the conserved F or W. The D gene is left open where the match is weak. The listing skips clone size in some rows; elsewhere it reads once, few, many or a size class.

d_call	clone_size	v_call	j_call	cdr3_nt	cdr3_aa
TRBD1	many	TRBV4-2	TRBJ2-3	TGTGCCAGCAGCCCCCGGGACAGGGACACAGATACGCAGTATTTT	CASSPRDRDTDTQYF
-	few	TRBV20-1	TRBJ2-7	TGCAGTGCTAGAGAGGCGTCCTACGAGCAGTACTTC	CSAREASYEQYF
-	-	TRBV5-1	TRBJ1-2	TGCGCCAGCAGCTTAGGATTTGTGGACAGTGGCTATGGCTACACCTTC	CASSLGFVDSGYGYTF
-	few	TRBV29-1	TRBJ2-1	TGCAGCGTTCAGGGCTCCTACAATGAGCAGTTCTTC	CSVQGSYNEQFF
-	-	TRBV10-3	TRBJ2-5	TGTGCCATCAGTGAGCCCCCGGGAGAGACCCAGTACTTC	CAISEPPGETQYF
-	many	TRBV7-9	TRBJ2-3	TGTGCCAGCACAACATGGGACAGCACAGATACGCAGTATTTT	CASTTWDSTDTQYF
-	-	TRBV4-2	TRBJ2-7	TGTGCCAGCACCCAAAGGAGGGGAAGCTACGAGCAGTACTTC	CASTQRRGSYEQYF
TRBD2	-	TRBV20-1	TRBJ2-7	TGCAGTGCTCCGCTTCCCCAGGGACTAGCGGGAGTGAAGAGCTACGAGCAGTACTTC	CSAPLPQGLAGVKSYEQYF
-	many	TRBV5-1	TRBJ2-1	TGCGCCAGCAGCTTTCCGGGACCCAGCTCCTACAATGAGCAGTTCTTC	CASSFPGPSSYNEQFF
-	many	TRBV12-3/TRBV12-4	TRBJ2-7	TGTGCCAGCAGTCCCCTACAAGGTCCCTACGAGCAGTACTTC	CASSPLQGPYEQYF
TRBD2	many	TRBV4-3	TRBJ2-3	TGCGCCAGCAGCCAAGATAAGGGCGGGAGCGGCACAGATACGCAGTATTTT	CASSQDKGGSGTDTQYF
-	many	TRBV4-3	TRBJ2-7	TGCGCCAGCAGCCAAGATAACAGCCCGGGGTACGAGCAGTACTTC	CASSQDNSPGYEQYF
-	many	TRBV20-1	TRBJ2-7	TGCAGTGCTAGAGACCGACAGGTCTCCTACGAGCAGTACTTC	CSARDRQVSYEQYF
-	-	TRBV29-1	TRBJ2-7	TGCAGCGTTACCCTAGCGAGCTACGAGCAGTACTTC	CSVTLASYEQYF
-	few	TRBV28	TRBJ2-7	TGTGCCAGCAGTGGCCCCTCTAGCGTCACCTACGAGCAGTACTTC	CASSGPSSVTYEQYF
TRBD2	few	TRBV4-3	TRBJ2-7	TGCGCCAGCAGCCAAGAGAGGACTAGCGGTGCTTGGGAGCAGTACTTC	CASSQERTSGAWEQYF
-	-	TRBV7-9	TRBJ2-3	TGTGCCAGCAGCGACCCGCGCTCGACGGATACGCAGTATTTT	CASSDPRSTDTQYF
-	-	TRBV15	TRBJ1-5	TGTGCCACCAGCAGAGATTGGGATAGCAATCAGCCCCAGCATTTT	CATSRDWDSNQPQHF
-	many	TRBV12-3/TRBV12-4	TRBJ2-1	TGTGCCAGCAGTCTAGGGGACTTAAGCTCCTACAATGAGCAGTTCTTC	CASSLGDLSSYNEQFF
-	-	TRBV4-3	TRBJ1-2	TGCGCCAGCAGCCAAGAAGTTAGCGGAATCCCCCATTATGGCTACACCTTC	CASSQEVSGIPHYGYTF
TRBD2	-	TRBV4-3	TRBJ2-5	TGCGCCAGCAGCCAAGATCGCGGAGCGGGAGGGGAGGAGACCCAGTACTTC	CASSQDRGAGGEETQYF
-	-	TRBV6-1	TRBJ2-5	TGTGCCACCTTCGCTCGAGGGGTTCAAGAGACCCAGTACTTC	CATFARGVQETQYF
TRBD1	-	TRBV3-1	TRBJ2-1	TGTGCCAGCAGCCAGCCGGGACAGGTATACAATGAGCAGTTCTTC	CASSQPGQVYNEQFF
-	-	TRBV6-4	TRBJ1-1	TGTGCCAGCAGTGAATTGACAGGTTTGGGAACTGAAGCTTTCTTT	CASSELTGLGTEAFF
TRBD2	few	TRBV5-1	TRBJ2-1	TGCGCCAGCAGCTTATCACCAGCGGGGGGGCATGAGCAGTTCTTC	CASSLSPAGGHEQFF
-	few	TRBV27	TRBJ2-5	TGTGCCAGCAGTTCAAAAGAGACCCAGTACTTC	CASSSKETQYF